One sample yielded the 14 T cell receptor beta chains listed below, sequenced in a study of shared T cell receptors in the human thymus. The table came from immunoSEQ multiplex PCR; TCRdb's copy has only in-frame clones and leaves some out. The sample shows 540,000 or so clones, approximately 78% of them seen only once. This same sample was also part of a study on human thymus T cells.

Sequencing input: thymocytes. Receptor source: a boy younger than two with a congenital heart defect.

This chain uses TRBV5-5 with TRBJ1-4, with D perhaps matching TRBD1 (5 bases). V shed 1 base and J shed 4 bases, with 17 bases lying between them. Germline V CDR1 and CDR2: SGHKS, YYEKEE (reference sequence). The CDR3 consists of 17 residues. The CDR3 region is CASSLRFGVGLNEKLFF. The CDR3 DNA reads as TGTGCCAGCAGCTTGAGGTTTGGCGTGGGGCTTAATGAAAAACTGTTTTTT.

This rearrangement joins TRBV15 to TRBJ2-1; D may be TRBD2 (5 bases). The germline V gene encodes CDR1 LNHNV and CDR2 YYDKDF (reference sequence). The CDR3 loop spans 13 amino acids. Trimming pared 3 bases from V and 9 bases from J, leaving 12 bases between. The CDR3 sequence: CATSSAPGGEQFF. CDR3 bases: TGTGCCACCAGCAGCGCCCCAGGAGGTGAGCAGTTCTTC.

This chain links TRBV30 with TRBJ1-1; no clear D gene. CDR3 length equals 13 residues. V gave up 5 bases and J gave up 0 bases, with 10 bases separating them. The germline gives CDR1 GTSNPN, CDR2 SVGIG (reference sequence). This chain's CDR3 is CAWGRKMNTEAFF. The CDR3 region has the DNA TGTGCCTGGGGCAGGAAAATGAACACTGAAGCTTTCTTT.

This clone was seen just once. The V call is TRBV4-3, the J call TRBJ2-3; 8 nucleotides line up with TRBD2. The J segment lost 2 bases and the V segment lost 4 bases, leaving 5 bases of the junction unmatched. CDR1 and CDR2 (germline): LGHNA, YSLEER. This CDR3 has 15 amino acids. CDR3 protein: CASSRERESTDTQYF. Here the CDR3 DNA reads TGCGCCAGCAGCCGGGAGCGGGAGTCCACAGATACGCAGTATTTT.

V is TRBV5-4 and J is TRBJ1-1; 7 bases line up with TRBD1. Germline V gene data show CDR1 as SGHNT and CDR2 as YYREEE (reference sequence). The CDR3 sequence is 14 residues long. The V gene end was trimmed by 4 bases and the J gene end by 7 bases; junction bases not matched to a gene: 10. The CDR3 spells CASSNYRGQNEAFF. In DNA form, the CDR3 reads TGTGCCAGCAGCAACTACAGGGGACAAAATGAAGCTTTCTTT.

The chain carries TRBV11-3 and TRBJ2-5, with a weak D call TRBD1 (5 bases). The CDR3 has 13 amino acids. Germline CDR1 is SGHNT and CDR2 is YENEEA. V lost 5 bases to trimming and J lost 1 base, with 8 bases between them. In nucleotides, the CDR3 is TGTGCCAGCAGCCCAAGGGGCCAAGAGACCCAGTACTTC. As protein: CASSPRGQETQYF.

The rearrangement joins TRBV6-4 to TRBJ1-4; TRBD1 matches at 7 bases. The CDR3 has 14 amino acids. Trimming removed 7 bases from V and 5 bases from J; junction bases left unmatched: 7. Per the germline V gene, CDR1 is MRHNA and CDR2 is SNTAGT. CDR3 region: CASTTGTENEKLFF. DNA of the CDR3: TGTGCCAGCACCACCGGGACAGAGAATGAAAAACTGTTTTTT.

The CDR3 loop is CASSVERGDNEQFF. The CDR3, as DNA: TGTGCCAGCAGTGTCGAACGGGGAGACAATGAGCAGTTCTTC. The rearrangement joins TRBV25-1 to TRBJ2-1, with D possibly matching TRBD2 (5 bases). V lost 4 bases and J 5 bases, leaving 12 bases between the germline ends. Germline V lookup: CDR1 MGHDK, CDR2 SYGVNS. CDR3 length: 14 residues.

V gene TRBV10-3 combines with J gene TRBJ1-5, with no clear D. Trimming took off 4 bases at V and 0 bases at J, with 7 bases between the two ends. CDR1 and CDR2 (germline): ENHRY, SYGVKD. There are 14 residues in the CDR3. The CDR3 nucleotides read TGTGCCATCAGTGGGGCAGATAGCAATCAGCCCCAGCATTTT. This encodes CAISGADSNQPQHF.

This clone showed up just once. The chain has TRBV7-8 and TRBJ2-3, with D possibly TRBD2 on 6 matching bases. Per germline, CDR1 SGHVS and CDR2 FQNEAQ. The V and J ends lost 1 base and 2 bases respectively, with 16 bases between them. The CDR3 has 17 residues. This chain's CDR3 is CASSLGPWRENTDTQYF. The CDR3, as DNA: TGTGCCAGCAGCTTAGGTCCCTGGCGGGAAAACACAGATACGCAGTATTTT.

This CDR3 reads CASSQRQPGGGDYGYTF. The CDR3 DNA reads TGTGCCAGCAGCCAACGTCAACCAGGGGGCGGGGACTATGGCTACACCTTC. V usage is TRBV14 and J usage is TRBJ1-2, with TRBD1 identical over 8 bases. CDR3 length: 17 residues. CDR1 is SGHDN, CDR2 FVKESK, per germline. V trimming: 2 bases; J trimming: 3 bases; junction bases outside the gene matches: 11.

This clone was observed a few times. The CDR3 loop reads CATSRVSARDYEQYF. The CDR3 DNA reads TGTGCCACCAGCAGAGTCTCAGCCCGGGACTACGAGCAGTACTTC. The V and J genes are TRBV15 and TRBJ2-7; tentative D call: TRBD2 (5 bases). CDR3 length: 15 amino acids. CDR1 and CDR2 from the germline V gene are LNHNV and YYDKDF (reference sequence). V lost 1 base, J lost 3 bases, and 13 bases lay in between.

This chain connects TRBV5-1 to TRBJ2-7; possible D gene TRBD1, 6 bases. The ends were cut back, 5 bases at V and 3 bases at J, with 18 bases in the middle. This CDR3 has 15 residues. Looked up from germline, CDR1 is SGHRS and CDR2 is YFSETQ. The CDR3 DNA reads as TGCGCCAGCAGAGGTCGGGCTTCAGGGGACTACGAGCAGTACTTC. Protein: CASRGRASGDYEQYF.

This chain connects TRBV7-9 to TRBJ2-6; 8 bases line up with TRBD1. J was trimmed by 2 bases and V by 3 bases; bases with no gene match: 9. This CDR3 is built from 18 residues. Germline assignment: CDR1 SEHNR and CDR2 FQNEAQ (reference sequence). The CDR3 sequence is CASSFTGGQGTGANVLTF. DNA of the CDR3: TGTGCCAGCAGCTTTACAGGGGGTCAAGGGACTGGGGCCAACGTCCTGACTTTC.